These T cell receptor beta chains were read from a single sample in a study of CD4 T cells in relation to SARS-CoV-2 and coronaviruses. Their cognate antigens are unknown. Repertoires were generated with immunoSEQ multiplex PCR, while TCRdb's copy carries only in-frame clones and drops some. The data show 26,000 or so clones, roughly 80% seen once. Sequencing input: CD4+ T cells from PBMCs, cultured in vitro. Every receptor here comes from a human donor in good health. Both conserved end residues are part of each CDR3. D genes are given only for firm matches. For some rows the clone size is stated as once, few or many, or as a class when expanded; others skip it.

abundance: NA
d_gene: NA
j_gene: TRBJ2-1
v_gene: TRBV4-3
CDR3aa: CASSQGRSNEQFF
CDR3nt: TGCGCCAGCAGCCAAGGACGGAGCAATGAGCAGTTCTTC

abundance: NA
d_gene: NA
j_gene: TRBJ2-3
v_gene: TRBV7-9
CDR3aa: CASSLAGGGDTQYF
CDR3nt: TGTGCCAGCAGCTTAGCGGGAGGGGGAGATACGCAGTATTTT

abundance: NA
d_gene: NA
j_gene: TRBJ2-7
v_gene: TRBV10-3
CDR3aa: CAISVAGGGEQYF
CDR3nt: TGTGCCATCAGTGTAGCAGGGGGGGGTGAGCAGTACTTC

abundance: once
d_gene: NA
j_gene: TRBJ2-7
v_gene: TRBV29-1
CDR3aa: CSVRKESTNSYEQYF
CDR3nt: TGCAGCGTACGGAAGGAGAGCACCAACTCCTACGAGCAGTACTTC

abundance: NA
d_gene: TRBD2
j_gene: TRBJ2-5
v_gene: TRBV2
CDR3aa: CASGGGSGRGETQYF
CDR3nt: TGTGCCAGTGGGGGGGGGAGCGGGAGAGGCGAGACCCAGTACTTC

abundance: NA
d_gene: NA
j_gene: TRBJ2-7
v_gene: TRBV19
CDR3aa: CASPPSGQGDDEQYF
CDR3nt: TGTGCCAGCCCCCCCAGCGGGCAGGGAGACGACGAGCAGTACTTC

abundance: NA
d_gene: TRBD2
j_gene: TRBJ2-7
v_gene: TRBV27
CDR3aa: CASSSPGLLSYEQYF
CDR3nt: TGTGCCAGCAGCTCGCCGGGACTACTATCCTACGAGCAGTACTTC

abundance: once
d_gene: NA
j_gene: TRBJ2-7
v_gene: TRBV11-3
CDR3aa: CASSLGAGEIYEQYF
CDR3nt: TGTGCCAGCAGCTTAGGCGCAGGGGAGATCTACGAGCAGTACTTC

abundance: NA
d_gene: NA
j_gene: TRBJ2-5
v_gene: TRBV5-6
CDR3aa: CASSLARGGGRYQETQYF
CDR3nt: TGTGCCAGCAGCTTAGCGAGAGGGGGGGGAAGATACCAAGAGACCCAGTACTTC

abundance: NA
d_gene: NA
j_gene: TRBJ2-7
v_gene: TRBV3-1/TRBV3-2
CDR3aa: CASSRPSRGSYEQYF
CDR3nt: TGTGCCAGCAGCCGCCCCAGTAGGGGATCCTACGAGCAGTACTTC

abundance: NA
d_gene: NA
j_gene: TRBJ1-1
v_gene: TRBV6-5
CDR3aa: CASRQGMNTEAFF
CDR3nt: TGTGCCAGCAGACAGGGCATGAACACTGAAGCTTTCTTT